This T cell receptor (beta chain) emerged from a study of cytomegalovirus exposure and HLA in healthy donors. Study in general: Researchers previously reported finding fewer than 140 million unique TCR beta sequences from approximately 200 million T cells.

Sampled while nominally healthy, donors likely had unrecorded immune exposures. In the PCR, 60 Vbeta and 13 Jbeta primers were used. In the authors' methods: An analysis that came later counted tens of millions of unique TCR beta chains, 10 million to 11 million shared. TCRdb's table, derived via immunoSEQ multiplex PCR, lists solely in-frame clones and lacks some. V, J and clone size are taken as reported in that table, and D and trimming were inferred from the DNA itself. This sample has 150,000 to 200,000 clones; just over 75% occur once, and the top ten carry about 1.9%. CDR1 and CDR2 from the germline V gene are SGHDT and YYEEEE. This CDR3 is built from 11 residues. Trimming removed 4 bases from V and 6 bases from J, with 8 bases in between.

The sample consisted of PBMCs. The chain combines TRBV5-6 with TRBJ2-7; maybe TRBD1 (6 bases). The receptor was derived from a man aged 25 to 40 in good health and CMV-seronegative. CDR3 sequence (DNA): TGTGCCAGCAGCCTAGGGGGCGAGCAGTACTTC. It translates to CASSLGGEQYF.